The rows below give T cell receptor beta chains drawn from one sample of a study of response to subunit inactivated influenza vaccine. Using its own MiXCR run on the RT-PCR reads, TCRdb lists one record per CDR3 protein. The sample carries 300,000 to 350,000 distinct CDR3 sequences, roughly 22% recorded once. Sequenced material: PBMCs from blood, taken around 22 months after vaccination. These receptors all come from a man between 50 and 69 years old who received an inactivated influenza vaccine. Both conserved end residues are part of each CDR3. A D gene is named only where the DNA matches it firmly. Not all rows give a size; the values are once, few, many and, for expanded clones, a class.

clone_size	j_call	v_call	d_call	cdr3_aa	cdr3_nt
NA	TRBJ1-2	TRBV29-1	NA	CSGVDSIYGYTF	TGCAGCGGGGTTGACAGTATATATGGCTACACCTTC
NA	TRBJ2-5	TRBV6-1	TRBD2	CASRLAGEETQYF	TGTGCCAGCAGACTAGCGGGGGAAGAGACCCAGTACTTC
many	TRBJ1-3	TRBV7-2	TRBD1	CASSLRTGSGNTIYF	TGTGCCAGCAGCCTACGGACAGGTTCTGGAAACACCATATATTTT
few	TRBJ2-5	TRBV28	NA	CASSSSYGGRETQYF	TGTGCCAGCAGTTCCTCCTATGGCGGGCGGGAGACCCAGTACTTC
few	TRBJ2-3	TRBV10-3	NA	CAISVGGASTDTQYF	TGTGCCATCAGTGTTGGCGGGGCCTCCACAGATACGCAGTATTTT
NA	TRBJ2-7	TRBV28	NA	CASSPLRTDDSYEQYF	TGTGCCAGCAGTCCCCTCCGGACCGATGACTCCTACGAGCAGTACTTC
many	TRBJ1-5	TRBV2	TRBD1	CASTLGQANQPQHF	TGTGCCAGCACCCTGGGACAGGCTAATCAGCCCCAGCATTTT
few	TRBJ2-7	TRBV19	NA	CASSPQGISYEQYF	TGTGCCAGTAGTCCGCAGGGGATCTCCTACGAGCAGTACTTC
NA	TRBJ2-5	TRBV4-3	NA	CASSQAPSQGETQYF	TGCGCCAGCAGCCAAGCCCCTAGTCAGGGGGAGACCCAGTACTTC
NA	TRBJ1-2	TRBV5-5	TRBD1	CASSSVPGGAGEGYTF	TGTGCCAGCAGCTCGGTTCCAGGGGGCGCGGGAGAAGGCTACACCTTC
few	TRBJ1-1	TRBV4-2	NA	CASSRRTEAFF	TGTGCCAGCAGCCGAAGAACTGAAGCTTTCTTT
few	TRBJ2-3	TRBV20-1	NA	CSAARASGTDTQYF	TGCAGTGCCGCCCGGGCTAGCGGCACAGATACGCAGTATTTT
few	TRBJ2-1	TRBV12-3/TRBV12-4	TRBD2	CASSFSVGTSGSNEQFF	TGTGCCAGCAGTTTTTCGGTTGGGACTAGCGGGAGCAATGAGCAGTTCTTC
NA	TRBJ2-3	TRBV10-3	NA	CAISESARGLTQYF	TGTGCCATCAGTGAGTCGGCCCGGGGACTTACGCAGTATTTT
many	TRBJ2-7	TRBV12-3/TRBV12-4	NA	CASSLGRARYEQYF	TGTGCCAGCAGCCTCGGACGGGCAAGGTACGAGCAGTACTTC
NA	TRBJ1-1	TRBV25-1	TRBD1	CASSAGQGSEAFF	TGTGCCAGCAGTGCTGGACAGGGTTCCGAAGCTTTCTTT